A selection of T cell receptor beta chains follows, all from one sample in a study of T cell changes during pregnancy in multiple sclerosis. Some clones are missing from TCRdb's copy, which holds only in-frame ones; the method was immunoSEQ multiplex PCR. This sample carries about 71,000 clones, 85% to 95% of them seen once, and the ten largest clones take approximately 1%. The sample was peripheral blood, taken in the third trimester of pregnancy. These receptors all stem from a female donor with multiple sclerosis, enrolled in a pregnancy study. Both conserved end residues are part of each CDR3. A D gene is named only where the DNA matches it firmly. Some rows mark clone size as missing; the rest say once, few, many or name a class of expanded clone.

v_gene	j_gene	d_gene	abundance	CDR3aa	CDR3nt
TRBV7-9	TRBJ2-2	TRBD1	-	CASSRDRGPTGELFF	TGTGCCAGCAGCCGGGACAGGGGTCCCACCGGGGAGCTGTTTTTT
TRBV30	TRBJ1-4	TRBD1	-	CACTGQGIQEKLFF	TGTGCCTGTACGGGACAGGGGATACAGGAAAAACTGTTTTTT
TRBV5-6	TRBJ1-5	-	-	CASSLNRGRNQPQHF	TGTGCCAGCAGCTTGAATCGCGGCAGAAATCAGCCCCAGCATTTT
TRBV7-9	TRBJ2-5	-	-	CASSRFRDQETQYF	TGTGCCAGCAGCCGTTTCCGGGACCAAGAGACCCAGTACTTC
TRBV30	TRBJ1-5	TRBD1	-	CAWSQGGQPQHF	TGTGCCTGGAGCCAGGGGGGTCAGCCCCAGCATTTT
TRBV5-1	TRBJ2-7	TRBD2	-	CASSGTSGKYEQYF	TGCGCCAGCAGTGGGACTAGCGGGAAATACGAGCAGTACTTC
TRBV30	TRBJ2-6	TRBD1	once	CAWSVTRTGGMGAGANVLTF	TGTGCCTGGAGTGTGACTCGGACAGGGGGCATGGGGGCTGGGGCCAACGTCCTGACTTTC
TRBV29-1	TRBJ2-4	TRBD2	-	CSVERGLAERGQYF	TGCAGCGTTGAAAGGGGACTAGCGGAACGGGGACAGTACTTC
TRBV9	TRBJ2-2	TRBD2	-	CASSVAELAGIGAGELFF	TGTGCCAGCAGCGTAGCTGAACTAGCGGGAATAGGCGCCGGGGAGCTGTTTTTT
TRBV25-1	TRBJ2-3	-	-	CASSFRAQSDTQYF	TGTGCCAGCAGTTTCAGGGCCCAGTCAGATACGCAGTATTTT
TRBV5-1	TRBJ1-1	-	-	CASSYWTANTEAFF	TGCGCCAGCAGCTATTGGACAGCAAACACTGAAGCTTTCTTT
TRBV5-5	TRBJ2-1	-	once	CASSLVFGADEQFF	TGTGCCAGCAGCTTGGTTTTTGGGGCTGATGAGCAGTTCTTC